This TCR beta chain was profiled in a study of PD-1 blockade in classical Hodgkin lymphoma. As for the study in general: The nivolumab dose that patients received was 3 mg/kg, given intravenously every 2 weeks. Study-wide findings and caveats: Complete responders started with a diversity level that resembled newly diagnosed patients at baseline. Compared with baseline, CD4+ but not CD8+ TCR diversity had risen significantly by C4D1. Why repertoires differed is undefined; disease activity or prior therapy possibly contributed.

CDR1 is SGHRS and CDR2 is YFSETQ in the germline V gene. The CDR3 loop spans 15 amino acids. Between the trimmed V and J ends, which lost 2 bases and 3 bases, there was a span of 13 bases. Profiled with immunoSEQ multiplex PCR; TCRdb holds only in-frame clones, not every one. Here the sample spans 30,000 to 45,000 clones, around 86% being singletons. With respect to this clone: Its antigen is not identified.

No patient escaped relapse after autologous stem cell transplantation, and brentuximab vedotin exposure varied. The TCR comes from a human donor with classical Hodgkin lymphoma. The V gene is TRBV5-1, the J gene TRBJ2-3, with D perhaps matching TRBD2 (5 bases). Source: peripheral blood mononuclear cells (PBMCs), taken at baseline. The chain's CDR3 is CASSFGVVETDTQYF. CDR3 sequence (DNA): TGCGCCAGCAGCTTCGGGGTAGTGGAGACAGATACGCAGTATTTT.